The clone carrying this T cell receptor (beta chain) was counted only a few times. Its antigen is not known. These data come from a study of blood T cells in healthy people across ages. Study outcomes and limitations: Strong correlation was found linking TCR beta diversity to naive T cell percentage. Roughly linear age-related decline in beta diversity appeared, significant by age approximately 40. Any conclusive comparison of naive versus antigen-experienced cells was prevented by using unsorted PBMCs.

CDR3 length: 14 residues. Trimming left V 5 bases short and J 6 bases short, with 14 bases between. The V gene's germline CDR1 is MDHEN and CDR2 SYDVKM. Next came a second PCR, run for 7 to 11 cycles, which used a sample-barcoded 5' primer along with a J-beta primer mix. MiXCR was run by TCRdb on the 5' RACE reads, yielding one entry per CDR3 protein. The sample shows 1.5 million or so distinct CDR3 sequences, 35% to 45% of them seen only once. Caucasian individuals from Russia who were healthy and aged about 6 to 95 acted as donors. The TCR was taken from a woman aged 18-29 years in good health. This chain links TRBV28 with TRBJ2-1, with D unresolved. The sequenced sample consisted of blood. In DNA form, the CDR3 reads TGTGCCAGCAGTCCCCTCCAGAAGACCAATGAGCAGTTCTTC. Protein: CASSPLQKTNEQFF.